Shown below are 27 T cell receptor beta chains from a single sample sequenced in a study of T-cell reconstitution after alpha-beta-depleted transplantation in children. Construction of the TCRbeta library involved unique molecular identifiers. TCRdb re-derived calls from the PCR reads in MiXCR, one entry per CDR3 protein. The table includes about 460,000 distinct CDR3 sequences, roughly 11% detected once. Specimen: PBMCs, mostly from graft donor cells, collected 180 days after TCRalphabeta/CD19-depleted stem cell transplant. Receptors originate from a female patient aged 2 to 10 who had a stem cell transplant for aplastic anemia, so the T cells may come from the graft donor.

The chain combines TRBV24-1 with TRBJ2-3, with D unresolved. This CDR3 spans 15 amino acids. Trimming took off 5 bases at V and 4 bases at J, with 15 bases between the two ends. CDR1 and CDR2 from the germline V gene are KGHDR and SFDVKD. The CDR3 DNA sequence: TGTGCCACCAGTGGCCCAGTTCTGGGCGCAGATACGCAGTATTTT. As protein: CATSGPVLGADTQYF.

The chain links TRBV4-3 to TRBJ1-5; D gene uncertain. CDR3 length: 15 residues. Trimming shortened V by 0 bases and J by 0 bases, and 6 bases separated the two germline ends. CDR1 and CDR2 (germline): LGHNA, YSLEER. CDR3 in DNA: TGCGCCAGCAGCCAAGAACCCCATAGCAATCAGCCCCAGCATTTT. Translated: CASSQEPHSNQPQHF.

The CDR3 region is CASSLSRAAFF. The CDR3 bases are TGTGCCAGCAGCTTAAGCAGGGCAGCTTTCTTT. This chain links TRBV7-9 with TRBJ1-1, with a weak D call TRBD1 (5 bases). V shed 2 bases and J shed 10 bases, with 8 bases lying between them. The CDR3 sequence is 11 residues long. CDR1 and CDR2 (germline): SEHNR, FQNEAQ (reference sequence).

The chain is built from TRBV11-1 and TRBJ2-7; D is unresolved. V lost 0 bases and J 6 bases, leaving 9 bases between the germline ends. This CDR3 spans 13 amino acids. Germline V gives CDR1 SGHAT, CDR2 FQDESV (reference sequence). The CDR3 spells CASSLAAASEQYV. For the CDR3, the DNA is TGTGCCAGCAGCTTAGCCGCGGCTAGCGAGCAGTACGTC.

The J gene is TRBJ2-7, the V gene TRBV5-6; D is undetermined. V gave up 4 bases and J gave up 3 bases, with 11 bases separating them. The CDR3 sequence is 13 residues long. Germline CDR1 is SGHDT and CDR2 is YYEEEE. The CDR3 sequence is CASSPSHVYEQYV. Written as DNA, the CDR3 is TGTGCCAGCAGCCCCTCACACGTCTACGAGCAGTACGTC.

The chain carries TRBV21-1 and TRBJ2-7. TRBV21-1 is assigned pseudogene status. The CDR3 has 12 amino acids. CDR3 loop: CASSKGSYEQYF. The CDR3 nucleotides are TGTGCCAGCAGCAAAGGCTCCTACGAGCAGTACTTC.

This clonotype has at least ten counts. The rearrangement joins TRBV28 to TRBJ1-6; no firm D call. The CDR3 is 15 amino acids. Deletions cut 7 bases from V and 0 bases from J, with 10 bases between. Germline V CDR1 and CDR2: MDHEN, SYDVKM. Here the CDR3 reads CASTISSSYNSPLHF. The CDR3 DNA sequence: TGTGCCAGCACAATCAGTAGCTCCTATAATTCACCCCTCCACTTT.

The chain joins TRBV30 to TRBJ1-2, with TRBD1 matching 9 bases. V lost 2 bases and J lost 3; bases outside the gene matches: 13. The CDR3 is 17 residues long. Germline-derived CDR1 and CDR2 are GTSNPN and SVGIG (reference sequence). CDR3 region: CAWSPRTGARSHYGYTF. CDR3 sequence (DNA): TGTGCCTGGAGTCCCAGGACAGGGGCAAGGTCTCACTATGGCTACACCTTC.

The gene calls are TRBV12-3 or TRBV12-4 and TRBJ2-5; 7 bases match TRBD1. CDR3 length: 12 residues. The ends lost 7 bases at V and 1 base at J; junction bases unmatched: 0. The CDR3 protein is CASKGAQETQYF. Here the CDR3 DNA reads TGTGCCAGCAAGGGGGCCCAAGAGACCCAGTACTTC.

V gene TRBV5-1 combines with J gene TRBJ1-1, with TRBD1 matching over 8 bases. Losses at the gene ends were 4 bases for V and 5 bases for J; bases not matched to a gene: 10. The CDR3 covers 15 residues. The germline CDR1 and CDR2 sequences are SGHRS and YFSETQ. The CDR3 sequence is CASSEPQGAGTEAFF. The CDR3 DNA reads TGCGCCAGCAGCGAACCGCAGGGGGCTGGAACTGAAGCTTTCTTT.

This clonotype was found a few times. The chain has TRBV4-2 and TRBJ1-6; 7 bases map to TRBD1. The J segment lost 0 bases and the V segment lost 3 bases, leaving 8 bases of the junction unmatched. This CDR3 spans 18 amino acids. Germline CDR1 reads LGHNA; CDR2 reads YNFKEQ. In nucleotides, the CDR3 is TGTGCCAGCAGCCAGGACAGGAACTTAAGCTCCTATAATTCACCCCTCCACTTT. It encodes CASSQDRNLSSYNSPLHF.

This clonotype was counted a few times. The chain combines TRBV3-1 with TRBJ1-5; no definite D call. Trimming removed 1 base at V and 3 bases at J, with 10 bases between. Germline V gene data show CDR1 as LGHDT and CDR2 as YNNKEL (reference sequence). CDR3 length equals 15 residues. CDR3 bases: TGTGCCAGCAGCCAAGGGATCGTGAACAATCAGCCCCAGCATTTT. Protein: CASSQGIVNNQPQHF. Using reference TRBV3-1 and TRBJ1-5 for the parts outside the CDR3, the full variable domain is DTAVSQTPKYLVTQMGNDKSIKCEQNLGHDTMYWYKQDSKKFLKIMFSYNNKELIINETVPNRFSPKSPDKAHLNLHINSLELGDSAVYFCASSQGIVNNQPQHFGDGTRLSIL.

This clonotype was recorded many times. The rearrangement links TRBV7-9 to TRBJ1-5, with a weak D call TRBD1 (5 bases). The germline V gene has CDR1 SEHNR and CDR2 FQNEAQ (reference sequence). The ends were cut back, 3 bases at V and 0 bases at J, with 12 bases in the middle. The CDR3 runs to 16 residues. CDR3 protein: CASSFGLGGSNQPQHF. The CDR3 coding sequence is TGTGCCAGCAGCTTTGGGCTTGGGGGTAGCAATCAGCCCCAGCATTTT. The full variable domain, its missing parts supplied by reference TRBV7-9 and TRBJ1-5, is DTGVSQNPRHKITKRGQNVTFRCDPISEHNRLYWYRQTLGQGPEFLTYFQNEAQLEKSRLLSDRFSAERPKGSFSTLEIQRTEQGDSAMYLCASSFGLGGSNQPQHFGDGTRLSIL.

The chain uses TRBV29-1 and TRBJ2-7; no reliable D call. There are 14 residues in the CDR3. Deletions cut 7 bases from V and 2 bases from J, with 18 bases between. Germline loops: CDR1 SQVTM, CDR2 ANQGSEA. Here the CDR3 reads CSAGVLGQPYEQYF. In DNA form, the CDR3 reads TGCAGCGCTGGGGTTCTGGGCCAACCCTACGAGCAGTACTTC.

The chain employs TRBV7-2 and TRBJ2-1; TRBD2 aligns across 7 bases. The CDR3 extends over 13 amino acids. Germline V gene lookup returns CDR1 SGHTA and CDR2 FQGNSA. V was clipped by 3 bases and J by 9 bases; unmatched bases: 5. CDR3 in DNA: TGTGCCAGCAGCTTCTCCGGGACTACTGAGCAGTTCTTC. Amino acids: CASSFSGTTEQFF.

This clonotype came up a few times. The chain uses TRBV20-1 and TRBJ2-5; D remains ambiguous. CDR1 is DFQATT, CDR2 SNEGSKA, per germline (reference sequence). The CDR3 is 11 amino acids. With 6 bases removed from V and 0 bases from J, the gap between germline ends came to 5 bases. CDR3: CSATHQETQYF. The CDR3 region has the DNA TGCAGTGCCACGCACCAAGAGACCCAGTACTTC.

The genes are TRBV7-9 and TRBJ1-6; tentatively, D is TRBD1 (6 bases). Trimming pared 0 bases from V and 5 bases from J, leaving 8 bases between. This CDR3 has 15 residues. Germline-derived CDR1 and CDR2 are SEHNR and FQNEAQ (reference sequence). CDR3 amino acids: CASSLAPGDNSPLHF. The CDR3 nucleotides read TGTGCCAGCAGCTTAGCGCCAGGGGATAATTCACCCCTCCACTTT.

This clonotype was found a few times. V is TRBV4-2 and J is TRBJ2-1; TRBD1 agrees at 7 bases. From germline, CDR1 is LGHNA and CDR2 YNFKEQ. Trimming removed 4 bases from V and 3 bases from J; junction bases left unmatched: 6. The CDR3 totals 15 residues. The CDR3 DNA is TGTGCCAGCAGCCTTACAGGGGATAACTACAATGAGCAGTTCTTC. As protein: CASSLTGDNYNEQFF.

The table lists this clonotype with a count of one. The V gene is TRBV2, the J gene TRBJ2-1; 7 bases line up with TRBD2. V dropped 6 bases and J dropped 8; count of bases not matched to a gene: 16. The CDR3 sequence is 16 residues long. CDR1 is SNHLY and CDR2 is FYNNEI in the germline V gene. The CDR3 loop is CASSAPTSARADEQFF. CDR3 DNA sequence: TGTGCCAGCAGCGCTCCCACTAGCGCTAGGGCGGATGAGCAGTTCTTC.

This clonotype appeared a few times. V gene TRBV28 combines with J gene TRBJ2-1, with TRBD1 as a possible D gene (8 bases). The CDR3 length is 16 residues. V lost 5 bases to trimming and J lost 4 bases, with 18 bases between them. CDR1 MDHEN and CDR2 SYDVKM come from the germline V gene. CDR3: CASSPRQGRVYNEQFF. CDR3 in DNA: TGTGCCAGCAGTCCTCGACAGGGGAGGGTGTACAATGAGCAGTTCTTC.

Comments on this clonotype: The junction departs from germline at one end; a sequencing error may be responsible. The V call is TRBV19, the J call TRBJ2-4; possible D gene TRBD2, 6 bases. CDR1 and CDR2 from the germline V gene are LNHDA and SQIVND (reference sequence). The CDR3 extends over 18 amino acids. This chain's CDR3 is CASSIGWGGELAKNSQYF. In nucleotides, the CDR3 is TGTGCCAGTAGTATAGGGTGGGGAGGAGAGTTGGCCAAAAACAGTCAGTACTTC.

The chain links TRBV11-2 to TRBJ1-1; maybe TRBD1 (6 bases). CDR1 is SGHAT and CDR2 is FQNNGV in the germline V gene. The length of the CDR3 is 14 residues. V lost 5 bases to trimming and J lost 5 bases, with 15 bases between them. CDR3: CASSHEEGGTEAFF. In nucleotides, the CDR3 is TGTGCCAGCAGCCACGAAGAAGGGGGAACTGAAGCTTTCTTT.

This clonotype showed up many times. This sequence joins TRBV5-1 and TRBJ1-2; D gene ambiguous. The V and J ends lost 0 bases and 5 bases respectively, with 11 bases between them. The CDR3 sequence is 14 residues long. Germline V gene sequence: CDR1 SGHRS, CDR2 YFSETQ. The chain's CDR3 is CASSLGRTEYGYTF. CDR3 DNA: TGCGCCAGCAGCTTGGGGCGGACGGAGTATGGCTACACCTTC.

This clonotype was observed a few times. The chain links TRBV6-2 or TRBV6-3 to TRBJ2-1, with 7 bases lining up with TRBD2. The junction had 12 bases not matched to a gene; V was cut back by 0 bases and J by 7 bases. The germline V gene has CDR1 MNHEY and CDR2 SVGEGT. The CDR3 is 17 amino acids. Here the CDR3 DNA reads TGTGCCAGCAGTTACTCGACTGTTAGGCGGGAGATGAATGAGCAGTTCTTC. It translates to CASSYSTVRREMNEQFF.

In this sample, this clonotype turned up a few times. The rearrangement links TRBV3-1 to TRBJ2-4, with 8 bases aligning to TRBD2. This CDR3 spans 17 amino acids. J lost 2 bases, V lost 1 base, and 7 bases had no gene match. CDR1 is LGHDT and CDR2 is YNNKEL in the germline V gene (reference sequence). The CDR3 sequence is CASSQAGTSMPKNIQYF. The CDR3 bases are TGTGCCAGCAGCCAAGCAGGGACTAGTATGCCCAAAAACATTCAGTACTTC. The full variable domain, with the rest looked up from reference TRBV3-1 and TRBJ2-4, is DTAVSQTPKYLVTQMGNDKSIKCEQNLGHDTMYWYKQDSKKFLKIMFSYNNKELIINETVPNRFSPKSPDKAHLNLHINSLELGDSAVYFCASSQAGTSMPKNIQYFGAGTRLSVL.

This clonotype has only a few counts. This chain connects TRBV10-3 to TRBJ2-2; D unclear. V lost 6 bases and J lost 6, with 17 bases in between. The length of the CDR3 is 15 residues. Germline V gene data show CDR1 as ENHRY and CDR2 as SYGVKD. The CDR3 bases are TGTGCCATCAGGAGGTCGCGAGCCTATCCCGGGGAGCTGTTTTTT. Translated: CAIRRSRAYPGELFF.

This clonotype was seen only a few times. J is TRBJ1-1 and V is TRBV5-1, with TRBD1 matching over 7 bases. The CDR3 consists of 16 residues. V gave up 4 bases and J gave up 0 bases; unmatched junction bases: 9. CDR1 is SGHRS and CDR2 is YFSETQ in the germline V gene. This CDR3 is CASSIRDSSLNTEAFF. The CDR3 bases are TGCGCCAGCAGCATCCGGGACAGCTCATTGAACACTGAAGCTTTCTTT.